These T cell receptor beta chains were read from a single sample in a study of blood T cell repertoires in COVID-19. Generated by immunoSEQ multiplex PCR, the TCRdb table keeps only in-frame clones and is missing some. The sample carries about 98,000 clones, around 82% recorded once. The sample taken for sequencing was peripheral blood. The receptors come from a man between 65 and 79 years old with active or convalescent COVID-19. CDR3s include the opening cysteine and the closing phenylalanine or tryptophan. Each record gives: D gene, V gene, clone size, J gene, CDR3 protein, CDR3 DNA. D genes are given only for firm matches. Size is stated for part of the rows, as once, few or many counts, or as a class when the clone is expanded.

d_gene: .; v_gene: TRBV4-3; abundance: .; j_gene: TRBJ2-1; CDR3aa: CASSQRVTGSYGIYNEQFF; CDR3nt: TGCGCCAGCAGCCAAAGGGTGACAGGCAGTTACGGTATTTACAATGAGCAGTTCTTC
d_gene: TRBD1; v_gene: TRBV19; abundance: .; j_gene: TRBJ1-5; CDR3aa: CASSGWTGDQPQHF; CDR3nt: TGTGCCAGTAGTGGCTGGACAGGAGATCAGCCCCAGCATTTT
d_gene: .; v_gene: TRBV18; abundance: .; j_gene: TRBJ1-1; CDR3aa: CASSPQVVRGSVGNTEAFF; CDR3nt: TGTGCCAGCTCACCACAGGTGGTCAGGGGATCAGTCGGGAACACTGAAGCTTTCTTT
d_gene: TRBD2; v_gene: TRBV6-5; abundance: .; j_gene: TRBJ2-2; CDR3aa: CASSPLAGGRGELFF; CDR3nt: TGTGCCAGCAGCCCGCTTGCGGGGGGGCGAGGGGAGCTGTTTTTT
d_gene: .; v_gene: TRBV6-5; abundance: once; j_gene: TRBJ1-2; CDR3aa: CASSPGVSGYTF; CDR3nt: TGTGCCAGCAGTCCAGGGGTCAGTGGCTACACCTTC
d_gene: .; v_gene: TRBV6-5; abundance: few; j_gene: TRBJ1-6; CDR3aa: CASGWGGYNSPLHF; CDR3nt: TGTGCCAGCGGGTGGGGAGGGTATAATTCACCCCTCCACTTT
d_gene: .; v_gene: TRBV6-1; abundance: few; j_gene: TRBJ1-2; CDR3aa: CASSEGERSSGYTF; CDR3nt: TGTGCCAGCAGTGAAGGGGAGCGGAGCTCTGGCTACACCTTC
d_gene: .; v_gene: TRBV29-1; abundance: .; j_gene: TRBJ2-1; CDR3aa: CSVEGYSSYNEQFF; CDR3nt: TGCAGCGTTGAAGGCTACAGCTCCTACAATGAGCAGTTCTTC
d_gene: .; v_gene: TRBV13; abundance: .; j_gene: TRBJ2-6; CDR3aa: CASRGGRRLGVGANVLTF; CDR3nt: TGTGCCAGCAGGGGGGGGCGTCGGTTAGGTGTTGGGGCCAACGTCCTGACTTTC
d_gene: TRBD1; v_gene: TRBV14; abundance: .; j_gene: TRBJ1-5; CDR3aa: CASSQGQGSNQPQHF; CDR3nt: TGTGCCAGCAGCCAAGGACAGGGGAGCAATCAGCCCCAGCATTTT
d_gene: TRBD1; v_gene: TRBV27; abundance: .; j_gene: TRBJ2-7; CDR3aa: CASSLRQGRLEQYF; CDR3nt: TGTGCCAGCAGTCTTCGACAGGGTAGGTTGGAGCAGTACTTC
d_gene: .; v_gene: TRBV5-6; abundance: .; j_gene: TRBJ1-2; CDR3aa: CASSLDPEIYGYTF; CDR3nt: TGTGCCAGCAGCTTGGACCCGGAGATCTATGGCTACACCTTC
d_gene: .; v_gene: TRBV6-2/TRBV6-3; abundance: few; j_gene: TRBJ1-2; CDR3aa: CASSYGGGNYGYTF; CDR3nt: TGTGCCAGCAGTTATGGGGGGGGAAACTATGGCTACACCTTC
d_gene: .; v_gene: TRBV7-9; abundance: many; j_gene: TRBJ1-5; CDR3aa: CASSRDKAPNQPQHF; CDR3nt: TGTGCCAGCAGCCGGGATAAGGCTCCAAATCAGCCCCAGCATTTT
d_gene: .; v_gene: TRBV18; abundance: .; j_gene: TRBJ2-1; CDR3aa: CASSRASTGSLNEQFF; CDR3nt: TGTGCCAGCTCCCGGGCGTCGACGGGGAGTCTCAATGAGCAGTTCTTC
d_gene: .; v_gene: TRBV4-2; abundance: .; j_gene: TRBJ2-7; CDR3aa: CASSQEAGYEQYF; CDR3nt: TGTGCCAGCAGCCAGGAGGCGGGCTACGAGCAGTACTTC
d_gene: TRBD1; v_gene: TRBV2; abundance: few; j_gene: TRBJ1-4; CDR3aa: CASSEWGQEGEKLFF; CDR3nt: TGTGCCAGCAGTGAATGGGGACAGGAGGGGGAAAAACTGTTTTTT
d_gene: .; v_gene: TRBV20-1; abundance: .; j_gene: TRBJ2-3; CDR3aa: CSASRQLTDTQYF; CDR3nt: TGCAGTGCTAGTAGACAGCTCACAGATACGCAGTATTTT
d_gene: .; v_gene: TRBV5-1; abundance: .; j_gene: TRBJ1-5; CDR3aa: CASSFSGEEPQHF; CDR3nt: TGCGCCAGCAGCTTTTCAGGGGAAGAGCCCCAGCATTTT
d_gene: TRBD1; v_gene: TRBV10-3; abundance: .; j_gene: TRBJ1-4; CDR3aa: CAIRADRDLGKLFF; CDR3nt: TGTGCCATCAGGGCCGACAGGGACCTTGGAAAACTGTTTTTT
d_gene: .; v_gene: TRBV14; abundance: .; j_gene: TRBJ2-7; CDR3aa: CASSPSPGEQYF; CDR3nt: TGTGCCAGCAGCCCAAGCCCGGGGGAGCAGTACTTC
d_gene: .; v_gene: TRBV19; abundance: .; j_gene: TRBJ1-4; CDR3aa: CASSMARGIEKLFF; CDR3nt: TGTGCCAGTAGTATGGCCCGGGGGATTGAAAAACTGTTTTTT
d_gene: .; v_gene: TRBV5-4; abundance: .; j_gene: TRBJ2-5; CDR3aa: CASSLGGGLEETQYF; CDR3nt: TGTGCCAGCAGCTTGGGGGGGGGCCTCGAAGAGACCCAGTACTTC
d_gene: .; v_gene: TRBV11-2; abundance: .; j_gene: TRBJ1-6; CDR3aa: CASSLSSYNSPLHF; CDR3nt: TGTGCCAGCAGCCTTTCCTCCTATAATTCACCCCTCCACTTT
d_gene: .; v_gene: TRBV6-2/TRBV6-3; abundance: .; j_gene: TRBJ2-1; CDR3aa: CASSYGRGPYNEQFF; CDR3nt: TGTGCCAGCAGTTACGGGCGGGGGCCTTACAATGAGCAGTTCTTC
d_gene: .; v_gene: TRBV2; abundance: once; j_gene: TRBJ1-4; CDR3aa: CASSSRDRGDEKLFF; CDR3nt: TGTGCCAGCAGTTCGCGGGATCGCGGGGACGAAAAACTGTTTTTT
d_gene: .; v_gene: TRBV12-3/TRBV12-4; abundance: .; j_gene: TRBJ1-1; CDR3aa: CASRYGQNTEAFF; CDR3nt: TGTGCCAGCAGATACGGACAGAACACTGAAGCTTTCTTT
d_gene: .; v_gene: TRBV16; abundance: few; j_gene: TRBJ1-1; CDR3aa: CASSFGGRGRTGTEAFF; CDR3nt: TGTGCCAGCAGCTTTGGGGGCAGGGGCCGCACGGGTACTGAAGCTTTCTTT
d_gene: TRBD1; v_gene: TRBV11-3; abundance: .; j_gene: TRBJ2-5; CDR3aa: CASSLDPGGKETQYF; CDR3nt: TGTGCCAGCAGCTTAGATCCAGGGGGAAAAGAGACCCAGTACTTC
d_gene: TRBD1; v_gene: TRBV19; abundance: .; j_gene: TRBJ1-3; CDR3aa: CASTDRAGSGNTIYF; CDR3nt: TGTGCCAGCACCGACAGGGCAGGATCTGGAAACACCATATATTTT
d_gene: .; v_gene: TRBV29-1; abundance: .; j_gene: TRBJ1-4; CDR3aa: CSAGEGGGRGEKLFF; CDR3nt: TGCAGCGCCGGGGAGGGTGGAGGGAGAGGTGAAAAACTGTTTTTT
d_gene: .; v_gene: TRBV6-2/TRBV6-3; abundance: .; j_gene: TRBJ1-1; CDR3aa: CASSHHTTGNTEAFF; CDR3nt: TGTGCCAGCAGTCACCATACGACAGGCAACACTGAAGCTTTCTTT
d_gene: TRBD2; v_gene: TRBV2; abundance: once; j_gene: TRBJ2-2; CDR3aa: CASSKGLAGTGELFF; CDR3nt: TGTGCCAGCAGTAAGGGACTAGCGGGGACCGGGGAGCTGTTTTTT
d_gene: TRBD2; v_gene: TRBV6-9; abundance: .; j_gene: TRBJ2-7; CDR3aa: CASYSGASGEQYF; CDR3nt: TGTGCCAGCTACAGCGGGGCCTCCGGCGAGCAGTACTTC
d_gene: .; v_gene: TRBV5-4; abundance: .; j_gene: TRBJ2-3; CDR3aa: CASSLGAPLASSTDTQYF; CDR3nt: TGTGCCAGCAGCTTGGGGGCCCCTCTAGCGTCTAGCACAGATACGCAGTATTTT
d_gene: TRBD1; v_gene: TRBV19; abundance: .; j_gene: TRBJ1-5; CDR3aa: CASRWGTASNQPQHF; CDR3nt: TGTGCCAGTAGATGGGGGACAGCGAGCAATCAGCCCCAGCATTTT
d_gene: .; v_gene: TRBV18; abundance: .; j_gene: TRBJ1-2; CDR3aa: CASSPRGPVNYGYTF; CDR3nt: TGTGCCAGCTCACCCCGAGGCCCCGTTAACTATGGCTACACCTTC
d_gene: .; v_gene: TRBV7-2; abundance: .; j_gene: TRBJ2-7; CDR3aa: CASSLAQGNAQYF; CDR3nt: TGTGCCAGCAGCTTAGCGCAGGGTAACGCGCAGTACTTC
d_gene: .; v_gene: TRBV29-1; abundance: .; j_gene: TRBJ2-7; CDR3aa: CSGKGAYSEQYF; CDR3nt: TGCAGCGGAAAAGGGGCGTACTCCGAGCAGTACTTC
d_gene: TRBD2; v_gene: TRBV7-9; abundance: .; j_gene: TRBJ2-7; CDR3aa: CASSLSGGAVYEQYF; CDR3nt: TGTGCCAGCAGCCTTAGCGGGGGGGCGGTATACGAGCAGTACTTC
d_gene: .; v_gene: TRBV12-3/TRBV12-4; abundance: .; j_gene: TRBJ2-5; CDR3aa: CASSLSGWETQYF; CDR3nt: TGTGCCAGCAGTTTATCAGGTTGGGAGACCCAGTACTTC
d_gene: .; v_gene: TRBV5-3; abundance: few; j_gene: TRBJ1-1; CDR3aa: CARSPTWGTLNTEAFF; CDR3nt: TGTGCCAGAAGCCCCACCTGGGGGACATTGAACACTGAAGCTTTCTTT
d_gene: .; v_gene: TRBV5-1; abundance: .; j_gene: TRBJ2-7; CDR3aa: CASSASGIPMDEQYF; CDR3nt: TGCGCCAGCAGCGCCTCCGGGATTCCGATGGACGAGCAGTACTTC